Each of the 5 T cell receptor beta chains below was sequenced from the same sample in a study of blood T cell repertoires in COVID-19. Libraries were prepared by immunoSEQ multiplex PCR; TCRdb keeps only in-frame clonotypes and omits some of them. The sample has 400,000 or so clones, 70% to 90% seen once; the top ten hold roughly 1.4%. Material: peripheral blood. The receptors come from a woman aged 40 to 50 with COVID-19, enrolled during active disease.

V usage is TRBV19 and J usage is TRBJ1-2; 11 bases are a match to TRBD1. The CDR3 contains 14 residues. V lost 6 bases and J lost 2; bases outside the gene matches: 2. Germline loops: CDR1 LNHDA, CDR2 SQIVND (reference sequence). The CDR3 region has the DNA TGTGCCAGTAGGGACAGGGGGCGCAACTATGGCTACACCTTC. This translates into CASRDRGRNYGYTF.

V is TRBV19 and J is TRBJ1-3; TRBD1 might be the D (6 bases). Trimming stripped 4 bases from V and 0 bases from J, with 13 bases between. The CDR3 loop spans 16 amino acids. CDR1 and CDR2 from the germline V gene are LNHDA and SQIVND (reference sequence). The CDR3 DNA is TGTGCCAGTAGTACCGGACAGAGACTCTCTGGAAACACCATATATTTT. Its translation is CASSTGQRLSGNTIYF.

The genes are TRBV4-3 and TRBJ2-7, with 9 bases fitting TRBD2. J lost 4 bases, V lost 1 base, and 5 bases had no gene match. Germline lookup yields CDR1 LGHNA and CDR2 YSLEER. CDR3 length: 15 amino acids. Here the CDR3 reads CASSQVQLAGYEQYF. DNA for the CDR3: TGCGCCAGCAGCCAAGTGCAGCTAGCGGGGTACGAGCAGTACTTC.

The V call is TRBV9, the J call TRBJ1-4, with 7 positions matching TRBD1. J was trimmed by 5 bases and V by 0 bases; bases with no gene match: 4. Per germline, CDR1 SGDLS and CDR2 YYNGEE. The CDR3 spans 15 residues. The CDR3 sequence is CASSVATTGNEKLFF. The CDR3 coding sequence is TGTGCCAGCAGCGTAGCTACGACAGGGAATGAAAAACTGTTTTTT.

V and J are TRBV11-2 and TRBJ2-2, with D maybe TRBD1 (5 bases). CDR1 and CDR2 (germline): SGHAT, FQNNGV. The CDR3 contains 16 residues. Trimming took off 1 base at V and 3 bases at J, with 12 bases between the two ends. CDR3 region: CASSLVQGRYTGELFF. CDR3 DNA: TGTGCCAGCAGCTTAGTTCAGGGAAGGTACACCGGGGAGCTGTTTTTT.